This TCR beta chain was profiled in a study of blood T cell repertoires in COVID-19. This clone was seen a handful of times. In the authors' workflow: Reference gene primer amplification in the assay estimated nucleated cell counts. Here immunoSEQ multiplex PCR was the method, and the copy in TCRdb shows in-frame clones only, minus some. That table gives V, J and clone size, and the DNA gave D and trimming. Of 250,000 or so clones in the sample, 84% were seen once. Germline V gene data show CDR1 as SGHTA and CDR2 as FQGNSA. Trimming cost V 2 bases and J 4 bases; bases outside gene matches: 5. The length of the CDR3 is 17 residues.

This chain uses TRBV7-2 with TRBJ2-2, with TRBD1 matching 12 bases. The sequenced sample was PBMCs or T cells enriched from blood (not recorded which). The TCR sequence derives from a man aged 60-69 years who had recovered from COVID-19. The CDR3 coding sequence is TGTGCCAGCAGCTTAACCGGGACAGGGGGCGGCACCGGGGAGCTGTTTTTT. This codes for CASSLTGTGGGTGELFF. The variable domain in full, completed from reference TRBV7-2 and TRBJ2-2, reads GAGVSQSPSNKVTEKGKDVELRCDPISGHTALYWYRQSLGQGLEFLIYFQGNSAPDKSGLPSDRFSAERTGGSVSTLTIQRTQQEDSAVYLCASSLTGTGGGTGELFFGEGSRLTVL.